One and the same sample provided the 24 T cell receptor beta chains below, sequenced in a study of T cell responses to AZD1222 COVID-19 vaccine. Profiled with immunoSEQ multiplex PCR; TCRdb holds only in-frame clones, not every one. The data show just under 150,000 clones, approximately 89% seen once. Here the sequenced sample was peripheral blood, taken 28 days after the second AZD1222 dose. The receptor set was obtained from an adult who received the AZD1222 COVID-19 vaccine.

V is TRBV7-2 and J is TRBJ2-2; D is possibly TRBD1 (6 bases). V lost 7 bases to trimming and J lost 5 bases, with 14 bases between them. CDR3 length: 14 amino acids. CDR1 SGHTA and CDR2 FQGNSA come from the germline V gene. Here the CDR3 reads CASIDTGLTGELFF. CDR3 bases: TGTGCCAGCATAGACACAGGGTTAACCGGGGAGCTGTTTTTT.

This rearrangement joins TRBV30 to TRBJ2-1, with 10 bases identical to TRBD1. With V trimmed by 3 bases and J by 5 bases, 7 bases remained unmatched. The CDR3 is made up of 15 amino acids. Germline assignment: CDR1 GTSNPN and CDR2 SVGIG (reference sequence). DNA of the CDR3: TGTGCCTGGAGCGTGGGGACAGGGGATCACAATGAGCAGTTCTTC. Translation: CAWSVGTGDHNEQFF.

This clone was observed a handful of times. V gene TRBV5-5 combines with J gene TRBJ1-1; 8 nucleotides line up with TRBD1. Losses at the gene ends were 4 bases for V and 4 bases for J; bases not matched to a gene: 9. Per the germline V gene, CDR1 is SGHKS and CDR2 is YYEKEE (reference sequence). The CDR3 is made up of 15 amino acids. The CDR3 is CASSPGGTVGTEAFF. CDR3 in DNA: TGTGCCAGCAGCCCAGGGGGCACCGTGGGCACTGAAGCTTTCTTT.

The J gene is TRBJ1-5, the V gene TRBV19; a possible D gene is TRBD1 (5 bases). The CDR3 consists of 15 residues. The V and J ends lost 7 bases and 0 bases respectively, with 13 bases between them. In germline, CDR1 is LNHDA, CDR2 SQIVND (reference sequence). The CDR3 DNA reads as TGTGCCAGTACGGGTGGGGGTTATAGCAATCAGCCCCAGCATTTT. Protein: CASTGGGYSNQPQHF.

The J gene is TRBJ1-1, the V gene TRBV28; TRBD1 matches 9 bases. This CDR3 contains 19 residues. J was trimmed by 0 bases and V by 3 bases; bases with no gene match: 14. Per the germline V gene, CDR1 is MDHEN and CDR2 is SYDVKM. The DNA for the CDR3 is TGTGCCAGCAGTTTTCGTTTCTCGGGACAGGGTGGTCTGAACACTGAAGCTTTCTTT. This gives the protein CASSFRFSGQGGLNTEAFF.

This sequence joins TRBV12-3 or TRBV12-4 and TRBJ1-5; D not certain. CDR3 length: 13 amino acids. Trimming stripped 3 bases from V and 5 bases from J, with 8 bases between. The CDR3 reads CASSLDLDQPQHF. DNA of the CDR3: TGTGCCAGCAGTTTGGACCTAGATCAGCCCCAGCATTTT.

The chain uses TRBV2 and TRBJ1-5; D not certain. This CDR3 contains 14 residues. Deletions cut 3 bases from V and 1 base from J, with 7 bases between. Germline lookup yields CDR1 SNHLY and CDR2 FYNNEI. The CDR3 nucleotides are TGTGCCAGCAGTGAGCCCAGCAGCAATCAGCCCCAGCATTTT. It is translated as CASSEPSSNQPQHF.

The CDR3 is CACSGTSNTGELFF. DNA of the CDR3: TGTGCCTGCTCCGGGACTAGTAACACCGGGGAGCTGTTTTTT. V is TRBV7-9 and J is TRBJ2-2, with 8 bases aligning to TRBD2. The germline CDR1 and CDR2 sequences are SEHNR and FQNEAQ (reference sequence). With 11 bases clipped from V and 2 bases from J, the junction kept 7 bases outside the gene matches. The CDR3 totals 14 residues.

V and J are TRBV30 and TRBJ1-5; 7 positions agree with TRBD1. The CDR3 consists of 15 residues. V gave up 1 base and J gave up 6 bases; unmatched junction bases: 9. Per germline, CDR1 GTSNPN and CDR2 SVGIG (reference sequence). The CDR3 nucleotides are TGTGCCTGGAGTGGCGACAGGGAGGTAGGTCAGCCCCAGCATTTT. As protein: CAWSGDREVGQPQHF. The full variable domain, rest sourced from reference TRBV30 and TRBJ1-5, is SQTIHQWPATLVQPVGSPLSLECTVEGTSNPNLYWYRQAAGRGLQLLFYSVGIGQISSEVPQNLSASRPQDRQFILSSKKLLLSDSGFYLCAWSGDREVGQPQHFGDGTRLSIL.

The CDR3 region has the DNA TGTGCCAGCAGCCCTTCACCCTGGACAGGGCCAGGCACAGATACGCAGTATTTT. It codes for CASSPSPWTGPGTDTQYF. The V call is TRBV9, the J call TRBJ2-3, with 8 nucleotides matching TRBD1. Germline V gene lookup returns CDR1 SGDLS and CDR2 YYNGEE. The CDR3 contains 18 residues. Trimming cost V 4 bases and J 1 base; bases outside gene matches: 14.

The chain combines TRBV28 with TRBJ1-5; the D is unclear. Germline-derived CDR1 and CDR2 are MDHEN and SYDVKM. The CDR3 has 14 residues. V was cut by 2 bases and J by 4 bases, with 9 bases left in between. CDR3 nucleotide sequence: TGTGCCAGCAGTTTACCGGAGGCAAATCAGCCCCAGCATTTT. Residues: CASSLPEANQPQHF.

The chain carries TRBV3-1 (or the pseudogene TRBV3-2) and TRBJ2-7; D not resolved. Trimming shortened V by 0 bases and J by 0 bases, and 24 bases separated the two germline ends. Germline V gives CDR1 LGHDT, CDR2 YNNKEL (reference sequence). The CDR3 runs 20 residues. CDR3 residues: CASSQDWNTPKEENSYEQYF. The CDR3 DNA reads as TGTGCCAGCAGCCAAGACTGGAATACGCCGAAAGAGGAGAACTCCTACGAGCAGTACTTC.

V gene TRBV5-1 combines with J gene TRBJ1-4; D unclear. V was pared by 0 bases and J by 7 bases, with 16 bases between. Germline V gene data show CDR1 as SGHRS and CDR2 as YFSETQ. The CDR3 is made up of 16 amino acids. This CDR3 is CASSLGQVMGREKLFF. The CDR3 DNA follows: TGCGCCAGCAGCTTGGGGCAGGTTATGGGTCGTGAAAAACTGTTTTTT.

The V gene is TRBV28, the J gene TRBJ1-4, with unresolved D. Germline lookup yields CDR1 MDHEN and CDR2 SYDVKM. The V and J ends lost 5 bases and 0 bases respectively, with 4 bases between them. This CDR3 has 13 amino acids. CDR3 coding DNA: TGTGCCAGCAGTCCGTCAACTAATGAAAAACTGTTTTTT. Amino acid sequence: CASSPSTNEKLFF.

The rearrangement uses TRBV7-3 and TRBJ2-1, with 7 positions matching TRBD2. The CDR3 runs 14 residues. Germline CDR1 is SGHTA and CDR2 is FQGTGA. V trimming: 6 bases; J trimming: 9 bases; junction bases outside the gene matches: 11. Here the CDR3 DNA reads TGTGCCAGCAGTTTCGCGGAAGCGGGAAGTGAGCAGTTCTTC. It specifies CASSFAEAGSEQFF.

J is TRBJ2-3 and V is TRBV14; either TRBD1 or TRBD2 may fit D (6 bases each). Germline V lookup: CDR1 SGHDN, CDR2 FVKESK. Deletions cut 1 base from V and 2 bases from J, with 16 bases between. The CDR3 contains 17 residues. DNA of the CDR3: TGTGCCAGCAGCCAAGCTGGGGGGCCGCATTACACAGATACGCAGTATTTT. This codes for CASSQAGGPHYTDTQYF.

This chain links TRBV7-2 with TRBJ2-7; D is possibly TRBD2 (7 bases). V gave up 5 bases and J gave up 2 bases, with 19 bases separating them. The CDR3 is 16 residues long. CDR1 is SGHTA and CDR2 is FQGNSA in the germline V gene. CDR3 in DNA: TGTGCCAGCAGCCTATTCGGGGGGCTAGCGGCCTACGAGCAGTACTTC. This translates into CASSLFGGLAAYEQYF.

This clone has only one observation. V is TRBV9 and J is TRBJ2-7; maybe TRBD2 (6 bases). The CDR3 covers 15 residues. V gave up 4 bases and J gave up 0 bases, with 14 bases separating them. The germline V gene has CDR1 SGDLS and CDR2 YYNGEE. CDR3 sequence: CASSPFLGGSYEQYF. The CDR3 DNA follows: TGTGCCAGCAGCCCTTTCTTGGGAGGCTCCTACGAGCAGTACTTC.

DNA for the CDR3: TGCGCCAGCAGCACCATTGACAGGGCTGAAAAACTGTTTTTT. Encoded protein: CASSTIDRAEKLFF. V and J are TRBV4-1 and TRBJ1-4; 7 nucleotides agree with TRBD1. The trim removed 5 bases at V and 7 bases at J, leaving 7 bases unmatched. The CDR3 contains 14 residues. Germline CDR1 MGHRA, CDR2 YSYEKL.

The J gene is TRBJ1-5, the V gene TRBV6-5; D is possibly TRBD1 (6 bases). CDR1 is MNHEY and CDR2 is SVGAGI in the germline V gene. CDR3 size: 15 residues. The ends were cut back, 6 bases at V and 0 bases at J, with 12 bases in the middle. The CDR3: CASSRTAYSNQPQHF. The DNA for the CDR3 is TGTGCCAGCAGCCGGACAGCATATAGCAATCAGCCCCAGCATTTT.

V and J are TRBV25-1 and TRBJ1-1, with D maybe TRBD1 (5 bases). The CDR3 length is 13 residues. Per the germline V gene, CDR1 is MGHDK and CDR2 is SYGVNS. The V end was cut by 6 bases, the J end by 1 base, with 9 bases between. The CDR3 DNA is TGTGCCAGCAGGGTTGACAGGAACACTGAAGCTTTCTTT. It is translated as CASRVDRNTEAFF.

This clone appeared a single time. Here the CDR3 reads CASSSTSGIYEQYF. The CDR3 nucleotides read TGTGCCAGCAGCTCTACTAGCGGGATCTACGAGCAGTACTTC. The gene calls are TRBV7-2 and TRBJ2-7, with 10 bases matching TRBD2. CDR3 length: 14 amino acids. V was pared by 4 bases and J by 3 bases, with 3 bases of the junction left unmatched. Looked up from germline, CDR1 is SGHTA and CDR2 is FQGNSA.

This clone was detected a few times. The chain couples TRBV7-9 to TRBJ2-3; TRBD2 aligns across 7 bases. Germline assignment: CDR1 SEHNR and CDR2 FQNEAQ (reference sequence). V trimming: 2 bases; J trimming: 4 bases; junction bases outside the gene matches: 6. This CDR3 has 15 amino acids. The CDR3 here is CASSLSGTVSDTQYF. CDR3 nucleotide sequence: TGTGCCAGCAGCTTAAGCGGGACGGTTTCAGATACGCAGTATTTT.

The chain recombines TRBV2 with TRBJ2-1; D remains unclear. The CDR3 is 11 amino acids. CDR1 is SNHLY, CDR2 FYNNEI, per germline. The V end lost 5 bases, the J end lost 6 bases, and 5 bases lay between the germline ends. CDR3 region: CASSPSNEQFF. The DNA for the CDR3 is TGTGCCAGCAGTCCCTCCAATGAGCAGTTCTTC.